The 9 T cell receptor beta chains below all came from one sample that was sequenced in a study of response to subunit inactivated influenza vaccine. Using its own MiXCR run on the RT-PCR reads, TCRdb lists one record per CDR3 protein. The profile covers around 480,000 distinct CDR3 sequences, with roughly 11% appearing a single time and approximately 12% taken by the ten largest. Sequencing was performed on PBMCs from blood, taken about 6 weeks after vaccination. These receptors were obtained from a man aged 45-65 years who received an inactivated influenza vaccine.

This clonotype came up many times. The V call is TRBV7-2, the J call TRBJ1-1; a weak D match, TRBD1 (6 bases). This CDR3 has 13 residues. Trimming removed 6 bases at V and 7 bases at J, with 15 bases between. CDR1 and CDR2 from the germline V gene are SGHTA and FQGNSA. The CDR3 region is CASRQPTGNEAFF. CDR3 DNA sequence: TGTGCCAGCAGGCAACCCACAGGGAATGAAGCTTTCTTT.

This clonotype was counted a few times. The chain recombines TRBV27 with TRBJ2-7; D gene unclear. Germline CDR1 is MNHEY and CDR2 is SMNVEV (reference sequence). The CDR3 length is 15 residues. V shed 6 bases and J shed 0 bases, with 15 bases lying between them. In nucleotides, the CDR3 is TGTGCCAGCAGGTCACATTTACATCGCTCCTACGAGCAGTACTTC. It specifies CASRSHLHRSYEQYF.

V usage is TRBV6-2 or TRBV6-3 and J usage is TRBJ2-5; 7 bases fit TRBD1. This CDR3 is 13 amino acids long. With V trimmed by 7 bases and J by 7 bases, 9 bases remained unmatched. Germline V CDR1 and CDR2: MNHEY, SVGEGT. The CDR3 DNA is TGTGCCAGCAAGAGTACAGGGGCGAGGACCCAGTACTTC. Translation gives CASKSTGARTQYF.

This chain links TRBV28 with TRBJ1-2; TRBD1 agrees at 12 bases. Trimming at V came to 2 bases and at J to 7 bases, leaving 11 bases not matched to a gene. CDR3 length equals 17 residues. From germline, CDR1 is MDHEN and CDR2 SYDVKM. CDR3 sequence: CASSLGGQGALASGYTF. The CDR3 DNA follows: TGTGCCAGCAGTTTAGGGGGACAGGGGGCCCTCGCTTCTGGCTACACCTTC.

V usage is TRBV7-8 and J usage is TRBJ1-5; D is undetermined. Germline assignment: CDR1 SGHVS and CDR2 FQNEAQ. The V and J ends lost 4 bases and 6 bases respectively, with 10 bases between them. The CDR3 spans 13 residues. The CDR3 DNA sequence: TGTGCCAGCAGCTCGCCAGAGGGTCAGCCCCAGCATTTT. It encodes CASSSPEGQPQHF.

The chain uses TRBV20-1 and TRBJ2-1; TRBD2 matches 7 bases. The CDR3 extends over 14 amino acids. Germline loops: CDR1 DFQATT, CDR2 SNEGSKA (reference sequence). The J segment lost 2 bases and the V segment lost 6 bases, leaving 7 bases of the junction unmatched. Here the CDR3 reads CSALRGETYNEQFF. As DNA, the CDR3 is TGCAGTGCCCTCCGGGGGGAAACCTACAATGAGCAGTTCTTC.

The chain has TRBV5-4 and TRBJ1-4; 7 positions agree with TRBD1. Germline CDR1 and CDR2: SGHNT and YYREEE (reference sequence). V was pared by 4 bases and J by 3 bases, with 3 bases of the junction left unmatched. The length of the CDR3 is 14 residues. The CDR3 DNA follows: TGTGCCAGCAGCAATACAGGGGCTAATGAAAAACTGTTTTTT. Protein: CASSNTGANEKLFF.

The chain employs TRBV5-1 and TRBJ1-2; D might be TRBD1 (6 bases). Germline CDR1 is SGHRS and CDR2 is YFSETQ. The V end lost 0 bases, the J end lost 7 bases, and 16 bases lay between the germline ends. The CDR3 is made up of 15 amino acids. This CDR3 reads CASSLDPGAVRGYTF. In DNA, the CDR3 is TGCGCCAGCAGCTTGGATCCAGGGGCGGTTCGTGGCTACACCTTC. Supplemented by reference TRBV5-1 and TRBJ1-2, the full variable domain reads KAGVTQTPRYLIKTRGQQVTLSCSPISGHRSVSWYQQTPGQGLQFLFEYFSETQRNKGNFPGRFSGRQFSNSRSEMNVSTLELGDSALYLCASSLDPGAVRGYTFGSGTRLTVV.

This clonotype has a handful of counts. The V gene is TRBV7-9, the J gene TRBJ2-7; no clear D gene. The CDR3 is 15 residues long. Germline lookup yields CDR1 SEHNR and CDR2 FQNEAQ (reference sequence). Trimming cost V 5 bases and J 0 bases, with 14 bases left between them. The CDR3 here is CASSVWTARSYEQYF. The CDR3 DNA reads TGTGCCAGCAGCGTATGGACGGCCCGCTCCTACGAGCAGTACTTC.